A selection of T cell receptor beta chains follows, all from one sample in a study of shared clonotypes between healthy human individuals. Sequencing was performed with immunoSEQ multiplex PCR; in TCRdb, only in-frame clones are kept and a portion is missing. The table lists 2 million to 2.5 million clones, around 96% of them singletons. Specimen: naive CD8+ T cells sorted from blood. The receptors originated from a man between 18 and 35 years old in good health. Both conserved end residues are part of each CDR3. Each record gives: clone size, V gene, D gene, J gene, CDR3 DNA, CDR3 protein. A D gene is named only where the DNA matches it firmly. Only part of the rows carry a size: once, few, many, or a class if the clone is expanded.

abundance: NA
v_gene: TRBV27
d_gene: NA
j_gene: TRBJ2-7
CDR3nt: TGTGCCAGCAGCCCTAGGGGGGCCACCTACGAGCAGTACTTC
CDR3aa: CASSPRGATYEQYF

abundance: NA
v_gene: TRBV5-4
d_gene: NA
j_gene: TRBJ2-3
CDR3nt: TGTGCCAGCAGCTTGGATTCTAACACAGATACGCAGTATTTT
CDR3aa: CASSLDSNTDTQYF

abundance: NA
v_gene: TRBV19
d_gene: NA
j_gene: TRBJ1-5
CDR3nt: TGTGCCAGTACCACGGTACATAGCCGTTATAGCAATCAGCCCCAGCATTTT
CDR3aa: CASTTVHSRYSNQPQHF

abundance: NA
v_gene: TRBV28
d_gene: TRBD1
j_gene: TRBJ1-5
CDR3nt: TGTGCCAGCAGTTTATTGTGGGGACAGGGGGCAGGGCAGCCCCAGCATTTT
CDR3aa: CASSLLWGQGAGQPQHF

abundance: NA
v_gene: TRBV7-9
d_gene: NA
j_gene: TRBJ2-5
CDR3nt: TGTGCCAGCAGCTTGAATGGGGAGGCGGAGACCCAGTACTTC
CDR3aa: CASSLNGEAETQYF

abundance: NA
v_gene: TRBV7-9
d_gene: NA
j_gene: TRBJ2-6
CDR3nt: TGTGCCAGAGGGGGGACAGACCGTACTCCCTCTGGGGCCAACGTCCTGACTTTC
CDR3aa: CARGGTDRTPSGANVLTF

abundance: once
v_gene: TRBV7-9
d_gene: NA
j_gene: TRBJ1-5
CDR3nt: TGTGCCAGCAGCTCGACAGCATATAGCAATCAGCCCCAGCATTTT
CDR3aa: CASSSTAYSNQPQHF

abundance: NA
v_gene: TRBV9
d_gene: TRBD2
j_gene: TRBJ2-1
CDR3nt: TGTGCCAGCAGCGCCTTAGCGGGAGGGCCTAAGAATGAGCAGTTCTTC
CDR3aa: CASSALAGGPKNEQFF

abundance: NA
v_gene: TRBV27
d_gene: NA
j_gene: TRBJ2-3
CDR3nt: TGTGCCCGCAGTTTTCTCGGGCAATACCCCAGCACAGATACGCAGTATTTT
CDR3aa: CARSFLGQYPSTDTQYF

abundance: NA
v_gene: TRBV11-2
d_gene: TRBD2
j_gene: TRBJ2-5
CDR3nt: TGTGCCAGCAGCTCGTATAGCGGGAGGGAGACCCAGTACTTC
CDR3aa: CASSSYSGRETQYF

abundance: NA
v_gene: TRBV9
d_gene: TRBD1
j_gene: TRBJ1-2
CDR3nt: TGTGCCAGCAGCGACGGACAGGGGATTGGTTCCTCTTATGGCTACACCTTC
CDR3aa: CASSDGQGIGSSYGYTF

abundance: few
v_gene: TRBV13
d_gene: TRBD1
j_gene: TRBJ1-1
CDR3nt: TGTGCCAGCAGCTACAGGGGATCTGAAGCTTTCTTT
CDR3aa: CASSYRGSEAFF

abundance: NA
v_gene: TRBV4-2
d_gene: NA
j_gene: TRBJ1-1
CDR3nt: TGTGCCAGCAGCCCCTCGGTCGCGGCTGAAGCTTTCTTT
CDR3aa: CASSPSVAAEAFF

abundance: NA
v_gene: TRBV7-3
d_gene: NA
j_gene: TRBJ2-7
CDR3nt: TGTGCCAGCAGCTCCGACAGGAACTACGAGCAGTACTTC
CDR3aa: CASSSDRNYEQYF

abundance: NA
v_gene: TRBV5-6
d_gene: NA
j_gene: TRBJ2-4
CDR3nt: TGTGCCAGCAGCCCGGACTTGGAAGGTACCAAAAACATTCAGTACTTC
CDR3aa: CASSPDLEGTKNIQYF

abundance: NA
v_gene: TRBV6-5
d_gene: TRBD2
j_gene: TRBJ2-1
CDR3nt: TGTGCCAGCAGTGGACTAGCGGGAATGAATGAGCAGTTCTTC
CDR3aa: CASSGLAGMNEQFF

abundance: NA
v_gene: TRBV29-1
d_gene: NA
j_gene: TRBJ2-2
CDR3nt: TGCAGCGTTACTGGACTGCCGAACACCGGGGAGCTGTTTTTT
CDR3aa: CSVTGLPNTGELFF

abundance: NA
v_gene: TRBV27
d_gene: TRBD2
j_gene: TRBJ2-1
CDR3nt: TGTGCCAGCCGTAACTCGCCTGGGACTAGCAAATACAATGAGCAGTTCTTC
CDR3aa: CASRNSPGTSKYNEQFF

abundance: NA
v_gene: TRBV5-6
d_gene: TRBD1
j_gene: TRBJ2-7
CDR3nt: TGTGCCAGCAGCTTGTGGGGGACGACAGGGGGCAGCTACGAGCAGTACTTC
CDR3aa: CASSLWGTTGGSYEQYF

abundance: once
v_gene: TRBV27
d_gene: NA
j_gene: TRBJ2-2
CDR3nt: TGTGCCAGCAGTTTTTTCGGAGCGGGCACCGGGGAGCTGTTTTTT
CDR3aa: CASSFFGAGTGELFF

abundance: NA
v_gene: TRBV9
d_gene: NA
j_gene: TRBJ2-2
CDR3nt: TGTGCCAGCAGCGCACCTGCTAGCGTTACCGGGGAGCTGTTTTTT
CDR3aa: CASSAPASVTGELFF

abundance: NA
v_gene: TRBV7-9
d_gene: TRBD1
j_gene: TRBJ2-7
CDR3nt: TGTGCCAGCAGCGGCAGACAGGGGTTCGGCTACGAGCAGTACTTC
CDR3aa: CASSGRQGFGYEQYF

abundance: NA
v_gene: TRBV30
d_gene: NA
j_gene: TRBJ2-1
CDR3nt: TGTGCCTATGGTGAGCAGTTCTTC
CDR3aa: CAYGEQFF

abundance: NA
v_gene: TRBV29-1
d_gene: TRBD2
j_gene: TRBJ2-4
CDR3nt: TGCAGCGTTGAAATGGCGGGAGAGGCCAAAAACATTCAGTACTTC
CDR3aa: CSVEMAGEAKNIQYF

abundance: NA
v_gene: TRBV7-2
d_gene: NA
j_gene: TRBJ1-1
CDR3nt: TGTGCCAGCAGCTTGGCGGGGGGCATCATGAACACTGAAGCTTTCTTT
CDR3aa: CASSLAGGIMNTEAFF

abundance: NA
v_gene: TRBV5-1
d_gene: NA
j_gene: TRBJ2-1
CDR3nt: TGCGCCAGCAGCTTGGACTATGGGAATGAGCAGTTCTTC
CDR3aa: CASSLDYGNEQFF

abundance: NA
v_gene: TRBV9
d_gene: NA
j_gene: TRBJ1-5
CDR3nt: TGTGCCAGCAGCGAGGACAGCTCCAATCAGCCCCAGCATTTT
CDR3aa: CASSEDSSNQPQHF

abundance: NA
v_gene: TRBV10-2
d_gene: TRBD1
j_gene: TRBJ1-2
CDR3nt: TGCGCCAGCAGTGAGTCTAGGACAGGCGGCTATGGCTACACCTTC
CDR3aa: CASSESRTGGYGYTF

abundance: NA
v_gene: TRBV6-5
d_gene: NA
j_gene: TRBJ2-7
CDR3nt: TGTGCCAGCAGTGAGGCGGGACCCTACGAGCAGTACTTC
CDR3aa: CASSEAGPYEQYF

abundance: NA
v_gene: TRBV2
d_gene: NA
j_gene: TRBJ2-7
CDR3nt: TGTGCCAGCAGTGAAGAGCCGTACGTGCCGCAGTACTTC
CDR3aa: CASSEEPYVPQYF

abundance: NA
v_gene: TRBV5-1
d_gene: NA
j_gene: TRBJ2-7
CDR3nt: TGCGCCAGCAGCTTGGGTGAAGGGCTTTACCTCTACGAGCAGTACTTC
CDR3aa: CASSLGEGLYLYEQYF

abundance: NA
v_gene: TRBV4-3
d_gene: NA
j_gene: TRBJ2-2
CDR3nt: TGCGCCAGCAGCCAAGATAGGGGGACCGGGGAGCTGTTTTTT
CDR3aa: CASSQDRGTGELFF

abundance: NA
v_gene: TRBV27
d_gene: TRBD1
j_gene: TRBJ1-1
CDR3nt: TGTGCCAGCAGTCCTGGGACAGGGGTTTCGGAAGCTTTCTTT
CDR3aa: CASSPGTGVSEAFF

abundance: once
v_gene: TRBV11-2
d_gene: NA
j_gene: TRBJ2-7
CDR3nt: TGTGCCAGCAGACTCGTAGGAGGATTAAAATACGAGCAGTACTTC
CDR3aa: CASRLVGGLKYEQYF

abundance: NA
v_gene: TRBV9
d_gene: NA
j_gene: TRBJ2-7
CDR3nt: TGTGCCAGCAGCGTAGGAGGGCCAGACTACTACGAGCAGTACTTC
CDR3aa: CASSVGGPDYYEQYF

abundance: NA
v_gene: TRBV5-6
d_gene: TRBD2
j_gene: TRBJ2-1
CDR3nt: TGTGCCAGCAGTGGGGAGCGGGACCTCGCCTACAATGAGCAGTTCTTC
CDR3aa: CASSGERDLAYNEQFF

abundance: NA
v_gene: TRBV29-1
d_gene: NA
j_gene: TRBJ1-1
CDR3nt: TGCAGCGGGGAACCGGGACACGGGTTCACTGAAGCTTTCTTT
CDR3aa: CSGEPGHGFTEAFF

abundance: NA
v_gene: TRBV7-9
d_gene: NA
j_gene: TRBJ2-6
CDR3nt: TGTGCCAGCAGCTCAGATCGCAGCGAAGCCTCTGGGGCCAACGTCCTGACTTTC
CDR3aa: CASSSDRSEASGANVLTF

abundance: NA
v_gene: TRBV19
d_gene: NA
j_gene: TRBJ1-3
CDR3nt: TGTGCCAGTACGGGGGTCTCTGGAAACACCATATATTTT
CDR3aa: CASTGVSGNTIYF

abundance: NA
v_gene: TRBV2
d_gene: TRBD1
j_gene: TRBJ1-2
CDR3nt: TGTGCCAGCACCGGGACAGCGTATGGCTACACCTTC
CDR3aa: CASTGTAYGYTF